This TCR beta chain was observed in a study of cytomegalovirus exposure and HLA in healthy donors. Turning to the study itself: A preliminary data release comprised around 85 million unique TCRs obtained from HLA-typed donors. The study, taken as a whole, reports: A prior analysis recorded that most TCR beta V segments were productive about 90% or about 30% of the time. Under in vitro conditions, a few CMV-associated chains were confirmed as specific for CMV antigens. Cytomegalovirus association was listed for 164 TCR beta chains.

The PCR had 60 Vbeta and 13 Jbeta primers. TCRdb's table, derived via immunoSEQ multiplex PCR, lists solely in-frame clones and lacks some. Of 140,000 or so clones listed, about four fifths are singletons. This clone has only one observation. Its matching antigen is unknown. Trimming removed 2 bases at V and 7 bases at J, with 12 bases between. The CDR3 loop spans 14 amino acids. Germline V gene sequence: CDR1 SNHLY, CDR2 FYNNEI. Sequencing used PBMCs. The sequence was collected from a man in his forties or fifties in good health and CMV-seronegative. The chain recombines TRBV2 with TRBJ1-5; D unclear. For the CDR3, the DNA is TGTGCCAGCAGTGAATTTTTCTCCAGACAGCCCCAGCATTTT. The encoded protein is CASSEFFSRQPQHF.